These T cell receptor beta chains were read from a single sample in a study of blood T cell repertoires in COVID-19. Clones were sequenced by immunoSEQ multiplex PCR, and TCRdb holds only the in-frame ones, with some missing. This table has about 170,000 clones, around 90% appearing once. Material for sequencing was peripheral blood. The receptors derive from a man aged 50-60 years who had recovered from COVID-19. CDR3s include the opening cysteine and the closing phenylalanine or tryptophan. The D gene is left open where the match is weak. Clone sizes are given selectively: once, few, many, or a class where the clone is expanded.

clone_size	d_call	j_call	v_call	cdr3_nt	cdr3_aa
.	.	TRBJ1-2	TRBV2	TGTGCCAGCAGTGAAGTTTGGCAGGGGAATCGGAAACGTGGCTACACCTTC	CASSEVWQGNRKRGYTF
.	.	TRBJ1-2	TRBV6-2/TRBV6-3	TGTGCCAGCAGTCTCCCGCGGGTTAACTATGGCTACACCTTC	CASSLPRVNYGYTF
.	.	TRBJ1-1	TRBV5-4	TGTGCCAGCAGCCTCGGGGTTGTGGGGAACACTGAAGCTTTCTTT	CASSLGVVGNTEAFF
few	TRBD2	TRBJ2-2	TRBV5-1	TGCGCCAGCAGCTTGGTAGCGGGAGAGGGCACCGGGGAGCTGTTTTTT	CASSLVAGEGTGELFF
few	.	TRBJ1-2	TRBV16	TGTGCCAGCAGCCAATTCCGGGTCGTAACTAACTATGGCTACACCTTC	CASSQFRVVTNYGYTF
.	TRBD1	TRBJ2-1	TRBV7-2	TGTGCCAGCAGCTCCCCGACAGGGAAATTCAATGAGCAGTTCTTC	CASSSPTGKFNEQFF
.	.	TRBJ2-3	TRBV2	TGTGCCAGCAGTGAAGGTAGAGCGGATACGCAGTATTTT	CASSEGRADTQYF
.	TRBD1	TRBJ2-7	TRBV24-1	TGTGCCACTGCAGACAGGGCAAGTTCCTACGAGCAGTACTTC	CATADRASSYEQYF
.	.	TRBJ2-7	TRBV11-2	TGTGCCAGCAGCCCTACAGGGTCTGACAACGAGCAGTACTTC	CASSPTGSDNEQYF
.	.	TRBJ2-3	TRBV28	TGTGCCAGCACCGGGGACACAGATACGCAGTATTTT	CASTGDTDTQYF
.	TRBD2	TRBJ2-1	TRBV7-2	TGTGCCAGCAGCCAAAGTACTAGCGGGAGGGGTAGACAGCAGTTCTTC	CASSQSTSGRGRQQFF
.	TRBD1	TRBJ2-2	TRBV5-1	TGCGCCAGCAGCCGGACAGGGAACACCGGGGAGCTGTTTTTT	CASSRTGNTGELFF
.	TRBD2	TRBJ2-7	TRBV28	TGTGCCAGCACCGAAGCGGGGAGCTCCTACGAGCAGTACTTC	CASTEAGSSYEQYF
many	TRBD1	TRBJ2-2	TRBV2	TGTGCCATTCCCATTGGGGACAGGAACACCGGGGAGCTGTTTTTT	CAIPIGDRNTGELFF
.	.	TRBJ1-4	TRBV5-4	TGTGCCAGCAGCTTGGCAGGAAGTAATGAAAAACTGTTTTTT	CASSLAGSNEKLFF
.	TRBD1	TRBJ2-7	TRBV5-1	TGCGCCAGCAGCCCCGGGACAGGGCACTTCATCTCCTACGAGCAGTATTTC	CASSPGTGHFISYEQYF
.	.	TRBJ2-3	TRBV9	TGTGCCAGCAGCGTAGCCGGCAGGGGAGCGACAGATACGCAGTATTTT	CASSVAGRGATDTQYF
.	TRBD1	TRBJ2-2	TRBV6-5	TGTGCCAGCAGTCGGACAGGGTCGACCGGGGAGCTGTTTTTT	CASSRTGSTGELFF
.	.	TRBJ2-6	TRBV9	TGTGCCAGCAGCGTAGTCGCCCAGAGGGGGGCCAACGTCCTGACTTTC	CASSVVAQRGANVLTF
.	.	TRBJ2-2	TRBV6-4	TGTGCCAGCAAAATACTAGCAGGCACCGGGGAGCTGTTTTTT	CASKILAGTGELFF
.	TRBD1	TRBJ2-3	TRBV19	TGTGCCACCCAAGGCGGCGGGGGACAGGGAACAGATACGCAGTATTTT	CATQGGGGQGTDTQYF
.	.	TRBJ1-5	TRBV28	TGTGCCAGCAGTCCCATGGGGGCCGGCAGCAATCAGCCCCAGCATTTT	CASSPMGAGSNQPQHF
.	TRBD2	TRBJ2-1	TRBV3-1/TRBV3-2	TGTGCCAGCAGCTTACAACTAGCGGCCTCCCTAGTGGTACCTGAGCAGTTCTTC	CASSLQLAASLVVPEQFF